These 28 T cell receptor beta chains share one sample of origin, sequenced in a study of blood T cells in healthy people across ages. The authors ran a second PCR of about 7 to 12 cycles using a sample-barcoded 5' primer and a J-beta primer mix. TCRdb analysed the 5' RACE reads with MiXCR anew, one entry per CDR3 protein. Altogether roughly 640,000 distinct CDR3 sequences are present, approximately 30% being singletons, with the ten largest covering about a sixth. Sequenced material: blood. The source is a woman aged 80 or over in good health.

There are many counts of this clonotype. This rearrangement joins TRBV27 to TRBJ2-1, with unresolved D. V lost 5 bases, J lost 8 bases, and 19 bases lay in between. This CDR3 comprises 15 residues. Germline V gene sequence: CDR1 MNHEY, CDR2 SMNVEV (reference sequence). The CDR3 DNA reads as TGTGCCAGCAGTGCGCGCCCCGGGCGGTATGATGAGCAGTTCTTC. Translation gives CASSARPGRYDEQFF.

This clonotype occurred many times. The chain combines TRBV20-1 with TRBJ1-2, with D possibly TRBD1 on 5 matching bases. V was trimmed by 0 bases and J by 4 bases, leaving 15 bases between them. The CDR3 extends over 15 amino acids. In germline, CDR1 is DFQATT, CDR2 SNEGSKA (reference sequence). CDR3 protein: CSARDRGQGPYGYTF. DNA for the CDR3: TGCAGTGCTAGAGATAGAGGCCAGGGTCCCTATGGCTACACCTTC.

This clonotype has ten or more counts. The chain links TRBV4-1 to TRBJ2-7, with D possibly matching TRBD1 (5 bases). The CDR3 runs 14 residues. Trimming pared 8 bases from V and 0 bases from J, leaving 14 bases between. Germline CDR1 MGHRA, CDR2 YSYEKL. CDR3 DNA sequence: TGCGCCAGCGGCAACCAGGGTCCCTCCTACGAGCAGTACTTC. Amino acid sequence: CASGNQGPSYEQYF.

To note about this clonotype: Its ends do not fully match the called genes, so a read error is possible. This chain connects TRBV7-7 to TRBJ2-5; 9 positions agree with TRBD2. Germline CDR1 is SSHAT and CDR2 is FNYEAQ (reference sequence). The CDR3 consists of 13 residues. The CDR3 loop reads CASSSGSRETQYF. For the CDR3, the DNA is TGTGCTAGCAGTAGCGGGAGTCGGGAGACCCAGTACTTC. The full variable domain, rest sourced from reference TRBV7-7 and TRBJ2-5, is GAGVSQSPRYKVTKRGQDVTLRCDPISSHATLYWYQQALGQGPEFLTYFNYEAQPDKSGLPSDRFSAERPEGSISTLTIQRTEQRDSAMYRCASSSGSRETQYFGPGTRLLVL.

With regard to this clonotype: A read error may be the cause here, since a much bigger clone is one base away. The rearrangement links TRBV20-1 to TRBJ1-2, with D unresolved. The CDR3 is 14 residues long. Per germline, CDR1 DFQATT and CDR2 SNEGSKA (reference sequence). The CDR3 region has the DNA TGCAGTGCTAGAGATCCGATCCCGGGGTATGGCTACATCTTC. Residues: CSARDPIPGYGYIF.

This clonotype was seen repeatedly, ten times or more. The J gene is TRBJ2-2, the V gene TRBV30; 15 nucleotides match TRBD2. The germline gives CDR1 GTSNPN, CDR2 SVGIG (reference sequence). V lost 5 bases and J lost 3; bases outside the gene matches: 7. The CDR3 totals 17 residues. This CDR3 reads CAWGGLAGGTDTGELFF. CDR3 DNA: TGTGCCTGGGGTGGACTAGCGGGGGGGACGGACACCGGGGAGCTGTTTTTT.

The J gene is TRBJ1-2, the V gene TRBV13; D not resolved. The CDR3 has 16 residues. V lost 6 bases, J lost 1 base, and 18 bases lay in between. Germline V gives CDR1 PRHDT, CDR2 FYEKMQ (reference sequence). The CDR3 nucleotides read TGTGCCAGCAGTGTGGGCAGAGGGAATTTTAACTATGGCTACACCTTC. Translating gives CASSVGRGNFNYGYTF.

Worth noting for this clonotype: Germline and junction disagree at one end, which may indicate a read error. The gene calls are TRBV12-3 or TRBV12-4 and TRBJ2-3, with D possibly TRBD1 on 6 matching bases. CDR3 length: 16 amino acids. CDR3 sequence reads: CASSPGQSVTTDTQYF. The DNA for the CDR3 is TGTGCCAGCAGTCCCGGACAGAGTGTAACAACAGATACGCAGTATTTC.

The gene calls are TRBV7-8 and TRBJ2-2; D might be TRBD1 or TRBD2, each matching 5 bases. Trimming removed 1 base at V and 0 bases at J, with 9 bases between. Germline CDR1 reads SGHVS; CDR2 reads FQNEAQ. The CDR3 has 16 residues. As DNA, the CDR3 is TGTGCCAGCAGCTTAGTGGGGGTCTCGAACACCGGGGAGCTGTTTTTT. Its translation is CASSLVGVSNTGELFF.

This clonotype was seen a few times. The V call is TRBV7-9, the J call TRBJ2-5, with 8 bases matching TRBD1. In germline, CDR1 is SEHNR, CDR2 FQNEAQ (reference sequence). The CDR3 covers 16 residues. Germline trimming cut 1 base from V and 1 base from J; bases unmatched to any gene: 5. In nucleotides, the CDR3 is TGTGCCAGCAGCTTAGTAACAGGGGGACGCCAAGAGACCCAGTACTTC. Translated, it gives CASSLVTGGRQETQYF.

This clonotype has more than one count but fewer than ten. V gene TRBV6-2 or TRBV6-3 combines with J gene TRBJ2-2, with TRBD1 as a possible D gene (5 bases). Trimming took 5 bases from V and 6 from J, leaving 10 bases between them. Germline CDR1 and CDR2: MNHEY and SVGEGT. This CDR3 has 13 amino acids. The CDR3 DNA reads as TGTGCCAGCAGTGAACAGGCTCCCGGGGAGCTGTTTTTT. Its protein product is CASSEQAPGELFF.

The chain is built from TRBV5-1 and TRBJ2-7; 10 bases map to TRBD1. The CDR3 runs 16 residues. J was trimmed by 5 bases and V by 4 bases; bases with no gene match: 12. Germline CDR1 SGHRS, CDR2 YFSETQ. The CDR3 DNA sequence: TGCGCCAGCAGCCCGGAGACCGGGACAGGGGTTAACGAGCAGTACTTC. Protein: CASSPETGTGVNEQYF.

This clonotype has at least ten counts. The chain recombines TRBV5-1 with TRBJ2-3; D possibly corresponds to TRBD2 (6 bases). V was clipped by 2 bases and J by 0 bases, with 10 bases between them. The CDR3 is 15 amino acids. Germline loops: CDR1 SGHRS, CDR2 YFSETQ. CDR3 in DNA: TGCGCCAGCAGCTTAGCGGGCCCTAGCACAGATACGCAGTATTTT. It codes for CASSLAGPSTDTQYF.

This clonotype was detected ten times or more. V usage is TRBV12-3 or TRBV12-4 and J usage is TRBJ2-4; TRBD2 agrees at 14 bases. V lost 5 bases and J lost 3; bases outside the gene matches: 12. CDR3 size: 19 residues. CDR3 sequence reads: CASSPPTSGGVRGKNIQYF. The CDR3 bases are TGTGCCAGCAGTCCGCCGACTAGCGGGGGGGTGCGGGGCAAAAACATTCAGTACTTC.

About this clonotype: At one of its ends the junction is not consistent with the germline gene, which may arise from a read error. This rearrangement joins TRBV7-8 to TRBJ2-1, with D maybe TRBD1 (6 bases). The DNA matches TRBJ2-7 better at its end, which makes the J call doubtful. The CDR3 sequence is 13 residues long. Germline V gives CDR1 SGHVS, CDR2 FQNEAQ. The CDR3 protein is CASNLGGYNEQYF. Written as DNA, the CDR3 is TGTGCCAGCAACTTAGGGGGTTACAATGAGCAGTACTTC.

The chain recombines TRBV5-1 with TRBJ2-5; TRBD2 is a possible D gene (6 bases). Trimming cost V 0 bases and J 3 bases, with 9 bases left between them. Looked up from germline, CDR1 is SGHRS and CDR2 is YFSETQ. The length of the CDR3 is 14 residues. This chain's CDR3 is CASSLVSGEETQYF. The CDR3 DNA reads as TGCGCCAGCAGCTTGGTATCGGGGGAAGAGACCCAGTACTTC.

Many counts were recorded for this clonotype. The chain combines TRBV5-1 with TRBJ2-1; maybe TRBD2 (7 bases). Per germline, CDR1 SGHRS and CDR2 YFSETQ. The CDR3 consists of 17 residues. The V end lost 0 bases, the J end lost 7 bases, and 20 bases lay between the germline ends. This chain's CDR3 is CASSLVPPGGVINEQFF. The CDR3 DNA reads TGCGCCAGCAGCTTGGTTCCTCCGGGGGGCGTTATAAATGAGCAGTTCTTC.

This clonotype was seen more than once but under ten times. The chain couples TRBV7-6 to TRBJ1-5; 8 bases line up with TRBD1. The CDR3 is made up of 15 amino acids. Losses at the gene ends were 0 bases for V and 6 bases for J; bases not matched to a gene: 4. Germline CDR1 is SGHVS and CDR2 is FNYEAQ. The CDR3 DNA is TGTGCCAGCAGCTTAGCTGCAGGGGGCCTTCAGCCCCAGCATTTT. Translating it yields CASSLAAGGLQPQHF.

The chain carries TRBV7-2 and TRBJ2-5; D possibly corresponds to TRBD2 (6 bases). The CDR3 loop spans 14 amino acids. From germline, CDR1 is SGHTA and CDR2 FQGNSA. V lost 3 bases to trimming and J lost 2 bases, with 10 bases between them. The CDR3 DNA is TGTGCCAGCAGCTTCGGAGGGTGGCAAGAGACCCAGTACTTC. This gives the protein CASSFGGWQETQYF.

This clonotype was observed many times. The rearrangement links TRBV20-1 to TRBJ2-1; D gene ambiguous. Germline loops: CDR1 DFQATT, CDR2 SNEGSKA (reference sequence). The CDR3 spans 12 residues. The V gene lost 1 base and the J gene lost 4 bases, with 5 bases spanning the gap. The CDR3 is CSARARYNEQFF. In DNA form, the CDR3 reads TGCAGTGCTAGAGCTAGGTACAATGAGCAGTTCTTC.

This clonotype was seen only a few times. The chain joins TRBV20-1 to TRBJ1-1; the D gene is possibly TRBD1 (6 bases). The CDR3 contains 15 residues. V gave up 2 bases and J gave up 4 bases, with 17 bases separating them. CDR1 and CDR2 from the germline V gene are DFQATT and SNEGSKA (reference sequence). CDR3 residues: CSARSLDRYGTEAFF. DNA for the CDR3: TGCAGTGCTAGATCCCTCGACAGGTATGGCACTGAAGCTTTCTTT.

This clonotype was seen only a few times. CDR3 nucleotides: TGCAGTGCTAGAGGGACTAGCGGGGACACCGGGGAGCTGTTTTTT. As protein: CSARGTSGDTGELFF. J is TRBJ2-2 and V is TRBV20-1, with TRBD2 matching over 12 bases. Trimming cost V 1 base and J 3 bases; bases outside gene matches: 0. This CDR3 region has 15 residues. Germline-derived CDR1 and CDR2 are DFQATT and SNEGSKA (reference sequence).

This clonotype was seen only a few times. This chain links TRBV21-1 with TRBJ1-6. TRBV21-1 is a pseudogene locus. This CDR3 spans 13 amino acids. In DNA, the CDR3 is TGTGCCAGCAGCCGGGAGGTTAATTCACCCCTCCACTTT. The encoded protein is CASSREVNSPLHF.

The sample holds many counts of this clonotype. The chain is built from TRBV5-1 and TRBJ2-7; the match to TRBD2 covers 11 bases. V trimming: 4 bases; J trimming: 7 bases; junction bases outside the gene matches: 7. The CDR3 consists of 14 residues. Germline CDR1 and CDR2: SGHRS and YFSETQ. Written as DNA, the CDR3 is TGCGCCAGCAGCCCCCCGACTAGCGGGGCTGAGCAGTACTTC. Translating gives CASSPPTSGAEQYF.

This chain links TRBV20-1 with TRBJ2-7; weak D call: TRBD2 (6 bases). CDR1 and CDR2 (germline): DFQATT, SNEGSKA (reference sequence). This CDR3 is 14 amino acids long. The V and J ends lost 6 bases and 0 bases respectively, with 15 bases between them. The CDR3 loop reads CSAKGLLISYEQYF. CDR3 nucleotide sequence: TGCAGTGCCAAGGGACTCCTCATCTCCTACGAGCAGTACTTC.

A few counts support this clonotype. This could be a read error, since a much larger clone is one nucleotide away. The gene calls are TRBV4-2 and TRBJ2-1, with TRBD2 identical over 9 bases. The CDR3 totals 15 residues. Germline CDR1 is LGHNA and CDR2 is YNFKEQ. The CDR3 region is CAGSQVSGGPNEQFF. The CDR3 DNA is TGTGCCGGCAGCCAAGTTAGCGGGGGTCCGAATGAGCAGTTCTTC.

This clonotype was seen ten or more times. The genes are TRBV12-3 or TRBV12-4 and TRBJ1-2, with D uncertain. The CDR3 is made up of 14 amino acids. Deletions cut 4 bases from V and 0 bases from J, with 9 bases between. The CDR3 DNA is TGTGCCAGCAGTTCCCCCCCAGCTAACTATGGCTACACCTTC. Protein sequence: CASSSPPANYGYTF.

The chain links TRBV6-5 to TRBJ1-4; D is undetermined. This CDR3 has 14 residues. Between the trimmed V and J ends, which lost 6 bases and 3 bases, there was a span of 11 bases. The germline V gene encodes CDR1 MNHEY and CDR2 SVGAGI. The CDR3 DNA reads TGTGCCAGCAGGACGCCGGGATCTAATGAAAAACTGTTTTTT. It yields the protein CASRTPGSNEKLFF.